The 20 T cell receptor beta chains below were found in one sample sequenced in a study of blood T cells in healthy people across ages. A sample-barcoded 5' primer and a J-beta primer mix were used in a second PCR of roughly 6 to 11 cycles. Each CDR3 protein gets one entry after TCRdb re-called the 5' RACE reads with MiXCR. The sample carries 730,000 or so distinct CDR3 sequences, roughly two fifths recorded once. The specimen sequenced was blood. These TCRs come from a man older than 75 in good health.

The sample holds a few counts of this clonotype. The CDR3 sequence is CASSLVMGGAGGSPLHF. In nucleotides, the CDR3 is TGTGCCAGCAGCTTAGTGATGGGCGGGGCTGGGGGTTCACCCCTCCACTTT. The chain joins TRBV7-2 to TRBJ1-6; maybe TRBD1 (5 bases). The V end was cut by 1 base, the J end by 9 bases, with 19 bases between. From germline, CDR1 is SGHTA and CDR2 FQGNSA. This CDR3 is built from 17 residues.

The chain recombines TRBV24-1 with TRBJ2-2, with 7 bases that match TRBD1. Germline CDR1 is KGHDR and CDR2 is SFDVKD. The V and J ends lost 0 bases and 5 bases, in that order; junction bases with no gene match: 5. The CDR3 has 16 residues. The CDR3: CATSDLKQGVTGELFF. In DNA form, the CDR3 reads TGTGCCACCAGTGATTTGAAGCAGGGGGTAACCGGGGAGCTGTTTTTT.

The V gene is TRBV7-2, the J gene TRBJ2-7; 7 positions agree with TRBD2. The CDR3 loop spans 16 amino acids. Germline V gene sequence: CDR1 SGHTA, CDR2 FQGNSA. The ends lost 5 bases at V and 4 bases at J; junction bases unmatched: 14. Written as DNA, the CDR3 is TGTGCCAGCAGCCCAACCCCTAGGACTAGGATATACGAGCAGTACTTC. Its protein is CASSPTPRTRIYEQYF.

This clonotype was found a few times. The genes are TRBV6-1 and TRBJ2-7; D perhaps matches TRBD2 (6 bases). Germline V CDR1 and CDR2: MNHNS, SASEGT. V lost 6 bases to trimming and J lost 5 bases, with 29 bases between them. The length of the CDR3 is 18 residues. CDR3 sequence: CASRLLHLDPTSTHEQYF. The CDR3 DNA follows: TGTGCCAGCAGGCTATTGCACCTGGACCCGACTAGTACCCACGAGCAGTACTTC.

This clonotype turned up a few times. The chain combines TRBV6-6 with TRBJ2-7; D not certain. V lost 2 bases to trimming and J lost 2 bases, with 4 bases between them. The CDR3 has 12 residues. Germline loops: CDR1 MNHNY, CDR2 SVGAGI (reference sequence). This CDR3 reads CASSYGPYEQYF. CDR3 coding DNA: TGTGCCAGCAGTTACGGACCCTACGAGCAGTACTTC.

As for this clonotype: A much larger clone is a single base away; this may be a read error. The J gene is TRBJ1-2, the V gene TRBV29-1, with D possibly TRBD1 on 6 matching bases. CDR3 length equals 12 residues. In germline, CDR1 is SQVTM, CDR2 ANQGSEA. The CDR3 region has the DNA TGCAGCGTGGAGGGCACAGGGTCGGGCTGCACCTTC. It codes for CSVEGTGSGCTF.

This clonotype occurred a few times. The chain is built from TRBV20-1 and TRBJ1-2; D is possibly TRBD1 (5 bases). V dropped 6 bases and J dropped 4 bases, with 12 bases sitting between them. The CDR3 spans 12 residues. The germline CDR1 and CDR2 sequences are DFQATT and SNEGSKA (reference sequence). CDR3 nucleotide sequence: TGCAGTGCGGAGGGACGGACCTATGGCTACACCTTC. Protein sequence: CSAEGRTYGYTF.

This CDR3 is CSASDRDTQYF. The CDR3 bases are TGCAGTGCTAGCGATCGAGATACGCAGTATTTT. J is TRBJ2-3 and V is TRBV20-1, with D hard to call. From germline, CDR1 is DFQATT and CDR2 SNEGSKA (reference sequence). The CDR3 has 11 amino acids. Trimming left V 3 bases short and J 5 bases short, with 6 bases between.

V usage is TRBV28 and J usage is TRBJ1-2, with D unclear. V was shortened by 10 bases and J by 7 bases, with 13 bases between the two germline ends. The CDR3 totals 11 residues. CDR1 is MDHEN and CDR2 is SYDVKM in the germline V gene. In nucleotides, the CDR3 is TGTGCCATCGCGCTGCAAGGTGGCTACACCTTC. Protein sequence: CAIALQGGYTF.

This clonotype was counted ten times or more. This chain links TRBV20-1 with TRBJ2-3; D is uncertain. V lost 3 bases, J lost 5 bases, and 6 bases lay in between. Germline V gene sequence: CDR1 DFQATT, CDR2 SNEGSKA (reference sequence). This CDR3 is 11 amino acids long. CDR3 in DNA: TGCAGTGCTAGTCCTCTAGATACGCAGTATTTT. Its protein product is CSASPLDTQYF.

The sample holds a few counts of this clonotype. This sequence joins TRBV24-1 and TRBJ2-3; a weak D match, TRBD1 (6 bases). The CDR3 sequence is 14 residues long. The germline V and J ends were trimmed by 1 base and 6 bases, with 10 bases remaining between them. Germline-derived CDR1 and CDR2 are KGHDR and SFDVKD. The CDR3 region has the DNA TGTGCCACCAGTGATTTTTCCAGGGGCGATACGCAGTATTTT. Protein: CATSDFSRGDTQYF.

Only a few counts were recorded for this clonotype. The chain links TRBV5-5 to TRBJ1-1; D is unresolved. In germline, CDR1 is SGHKS, CDR2 YYEKEE (reference sequence). V was cut by 1 base and J by 0 bases, with 7 bases left in between. The CDR3 extends over 14 amino acids. The CDR3 spells CASSLLGMNTEAFF. DNA for the CDR3: TGTGCCAGCAGCTTGTTGGGGATGAACACTGAAGCTTTCTTT.

Worth noting for this clonotype: Since a much larger clone is just one base distant, this may be a read error. The chain couples TRBV14 to TRBJ2-7, with 13 bases identical to TRBD2. The CDR3 runs 17 residues. The germline gives CDR1 SGHDN, CDR2 FVKESK. Trimming cost V 5 bases and J 0 bases; bases outside gene matches: 7. The CDR3 loop is CASSYGTSGTLSYEQYF. CDR3 sequence (DNA): TGTGCCAGCAGCTATGGGACTAGCGGGACCCTCTCCTACGAGCAGTACTTC. The full variable domain, in which reference TRBV14 and TRBJ2-7 provide the parts outside the CDR3, is EAGVTQFPSHSVIEKGQTVTLRCDPISGHDNLYWYRRVMGKEIKFLLHFVKESKQDESGMPNNRFLAERTGGTYSTLKVQPAELEDSGVYFCASSYGTSGTLSYEQYFGPGTRLTVT.

Only a few counts were recorded for this clonotype. This chain links TRBV5-1 with TRBJ2-7; 7 nucleotides match TRBD1. V lost 4 bases to trimming and J lost 2 bases; unmatched junction nucleotides: 15. Germline CDR1 is SGHRS and CDR2 is YFSETQ. This CDR3 is built from 17 residues. As DNA, the CDR3 is TGCGCCAGCAGCAGAGACGTAACAGGGGAGTTTCCCTACGAGCAGTACTTC. Protein sequence: CASSRDVTGEFPYEQYF.

The chain carries TRBV7-9 and TRBJ2-4; possibly TRBD2 for D (5 bases). CDR1 is SEHNR and CDR2 is FQNEAQ in the germline V gene (reference sequence). Trimming pared 5 bases from V and 13 bases from J, leaving 12 bases between. CDR3 length: 11 amino acids. CDR3 sequence (DNA): TGTGCCAGCAGCCAGACTAACAAGCAGTACTTC. This codes for CASSQTNKQYF.

This clonotype was counted a single time. The V gene is TRBV18, the J gene TRBJ2-1; D gene ambiguous. V was trimmed by 3 bases and J by 8 bases, leaving 8 bases between them. Germline V gene data show CDR1 as KGHSH and CDR2 as LQKENI. This CDR3 has 12 residues. In DNA form, the CDR3 reads TGTGCCAGCTCACCTCTCTCTTATGAGCAGTTCTTC. Translation gives CASSPLSYEQFF.

In this sample, this clonotype turned up many times. This chain joins TRBV5-1 and TRBJ2-3, with 9 bases lining up with TRBD1. Germline V gene data show CDR1 as SGHRS and CDR2 as YFSETQ. V trimming: 6 bases; J trimming: 5 bases; junction bases outside the gene matches: 7. The CDR3 loop spans 14 amino acids. CDR3 residues: CASIRDRAGDTQYF. The CDR3 DNA is TGCGCCAGCATCCGGGACAGGGCCGGAGATACGCAGTATTTT.

Comments on this clonotype: An end of the junction does not agree with germline; a read error may underlie this. This chain uses TRBV10-3 with TRBJ2-3; the match to TRBD2 covers 9 bases. Germline CDR1 and CDR2: ENHRY and SYGVKD. CDR3 length: 16 amino acids. CDR3 amino acids: CAIGDKGLAGSDTQYF. CDR3 coding DNA: TGCGCCATCGGTGACAAGGGACTAGCAGGTTCCGATACGCAGTATTTT.

V gene TRBV6-5 combines with J gene TRBJ2-7; no reliable D call. The CDR3 loop spans 16 amino acids. V shed 3 bases and J shed 1 base, with 16 bases lying between them. Germline V gene sequence: CDR1 MNHEY, CDR2 SVGAGI. CDR3 residues: CASSYLAPYGSYEQYF. CDR3 coding DNA: TGTGCCAGCAGTTATTTAGCCCCCTACGGTTCCTACGAGCAGTACTTC.

The chain combines TRBV20-1 with TRBJ1-5, with a possible D match to TRBD1 (6 bases). V lost 3 bases to trimming and J lost 0 bases, with 12 bases between them. The CDR3 covers 15 residues. CDR1 is DFQATT and CDR2 is SNEGSKA in the germline V gene (reference sequence). The DNA for the CDR3 is TGCAGTGCTAGCAGGACAGTGAATAGCAATCAGCCCCAGCATTTT. Its protein product is CSASRTVNSNQPQHF.